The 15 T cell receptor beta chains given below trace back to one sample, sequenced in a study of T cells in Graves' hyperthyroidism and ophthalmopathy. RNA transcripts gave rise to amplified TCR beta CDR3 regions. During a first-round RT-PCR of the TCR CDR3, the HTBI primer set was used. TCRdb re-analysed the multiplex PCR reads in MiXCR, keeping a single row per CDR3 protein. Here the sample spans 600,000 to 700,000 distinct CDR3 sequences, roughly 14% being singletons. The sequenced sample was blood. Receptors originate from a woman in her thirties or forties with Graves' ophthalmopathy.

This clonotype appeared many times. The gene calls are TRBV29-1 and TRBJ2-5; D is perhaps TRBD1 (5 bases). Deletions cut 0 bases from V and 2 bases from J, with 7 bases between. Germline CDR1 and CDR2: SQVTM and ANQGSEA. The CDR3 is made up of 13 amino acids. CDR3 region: CSVEDHRQETQYF. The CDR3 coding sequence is TGCAGCGTTGAAGATCACAGGCAAGAGACCCAGTACTTC.

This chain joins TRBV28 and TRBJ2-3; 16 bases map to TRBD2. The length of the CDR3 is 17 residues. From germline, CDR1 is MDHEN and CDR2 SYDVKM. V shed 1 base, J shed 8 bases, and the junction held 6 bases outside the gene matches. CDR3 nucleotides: TGTGCCAGCAGTTTATCGGGACTAGCGGGAGGGCCAGTTACGCAGTATTTT. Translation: CASSLSGLAGGPVTQYF.

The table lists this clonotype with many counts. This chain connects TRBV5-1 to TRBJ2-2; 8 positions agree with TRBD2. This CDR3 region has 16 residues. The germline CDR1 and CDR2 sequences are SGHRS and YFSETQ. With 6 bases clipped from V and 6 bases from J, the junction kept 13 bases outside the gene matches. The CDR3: CASTLSGSISAGELFF. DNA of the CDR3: TGCGCCAGCACTCTAAGCGGGAGTATTTCGGCCGGGGAGCTGTTTTTT. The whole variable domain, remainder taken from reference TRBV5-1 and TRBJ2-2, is KAGVTQTPRYLIKTRGQQVTLSCSPISGHRSVSWYQQTPGQGLQFLFEYFSETQRNKGNFPGRFSGRQFSNSRSEMNVSTLELGDSALYLCASTLSGSISAGELFFGEGSRLTVL.

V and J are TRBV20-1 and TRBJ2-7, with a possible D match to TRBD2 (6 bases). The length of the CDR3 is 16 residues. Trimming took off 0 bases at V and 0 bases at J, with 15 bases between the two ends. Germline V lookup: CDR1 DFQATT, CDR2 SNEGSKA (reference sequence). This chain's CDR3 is CSARDYRDSASYEQYF. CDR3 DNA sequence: TGCAGTGCTAGAGATTACCGGGACTCTGCCTCCTACGAGCAGTACTTC.

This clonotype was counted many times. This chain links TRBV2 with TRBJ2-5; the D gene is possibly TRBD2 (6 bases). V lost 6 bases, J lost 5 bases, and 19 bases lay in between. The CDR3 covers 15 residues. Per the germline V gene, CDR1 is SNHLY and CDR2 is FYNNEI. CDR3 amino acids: CASSGGSGLGETQYF. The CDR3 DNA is TGTGCCAGCAGCGGGGGTAGCGGACTTGGGGAGACCCAGTACTTC. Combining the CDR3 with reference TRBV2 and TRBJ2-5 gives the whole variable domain EPEVTQTPSHQVTQMGQEVILRCVPISNHLYFYWYRQILGQKVEFLVSFYNNEISEKSEIFDDQFSVERPDGSNFTLKIRSTKLEDSAMYFCASSGGSGLGETQYFGPGTRLLVL.

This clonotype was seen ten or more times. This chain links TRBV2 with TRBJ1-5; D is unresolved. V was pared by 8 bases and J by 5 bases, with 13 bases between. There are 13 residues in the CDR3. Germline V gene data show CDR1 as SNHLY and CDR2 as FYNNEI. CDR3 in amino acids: CASSVHKYQPQHF. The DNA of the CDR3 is TGTGCCAGCTCAGTACATAAGTATCAGCCCCAGCATTTT.

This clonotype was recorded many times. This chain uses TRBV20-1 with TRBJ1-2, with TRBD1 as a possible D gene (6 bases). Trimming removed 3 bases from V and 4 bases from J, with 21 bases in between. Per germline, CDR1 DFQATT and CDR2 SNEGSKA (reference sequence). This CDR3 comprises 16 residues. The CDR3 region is CSASSGANPSIYGYTF. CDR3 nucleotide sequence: TGCAGTGCTAGTTCGGGGGCGAATCCCTCAATCTATGGCTACACCTTC.

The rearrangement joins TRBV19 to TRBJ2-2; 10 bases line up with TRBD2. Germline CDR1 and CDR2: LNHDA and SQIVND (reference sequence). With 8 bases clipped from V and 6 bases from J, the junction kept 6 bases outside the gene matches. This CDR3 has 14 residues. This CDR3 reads CASVRLAGAGELFF. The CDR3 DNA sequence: TGTGCCAGTGTCCGGCTAGCGGGAGCCGGGGAGCTGTTTTTT.

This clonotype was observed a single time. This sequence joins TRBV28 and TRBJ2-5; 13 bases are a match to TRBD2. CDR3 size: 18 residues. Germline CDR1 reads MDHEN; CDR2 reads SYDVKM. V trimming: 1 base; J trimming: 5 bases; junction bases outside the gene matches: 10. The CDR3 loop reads CASSLFPGLAGEGETQYF. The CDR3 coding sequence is TGTGCCAGCAGTTTATTCCCCGGACTAGCGGGAGAGGGTGAGACCCAGTACTTC. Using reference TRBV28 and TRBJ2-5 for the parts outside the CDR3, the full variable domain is DVKVTQSSRYLVKRTGEKVFLECVQDMDHENMFWYRQDPGLGLRLIYFSYDVKMKEKGDIPEGYSVSREKKERFSLILESASTNQTSMYLCASSLFPGLAGEGETQYFGPGTRLLVL.

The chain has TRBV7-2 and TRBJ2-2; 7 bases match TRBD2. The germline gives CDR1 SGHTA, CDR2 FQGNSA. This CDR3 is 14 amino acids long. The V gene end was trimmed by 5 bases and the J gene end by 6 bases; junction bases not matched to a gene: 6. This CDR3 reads CASSTQLASGELFF. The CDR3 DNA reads TGTGCCAGCAGCACCCAACTAGCGTCCGGGGAGCTGTTTTTT.

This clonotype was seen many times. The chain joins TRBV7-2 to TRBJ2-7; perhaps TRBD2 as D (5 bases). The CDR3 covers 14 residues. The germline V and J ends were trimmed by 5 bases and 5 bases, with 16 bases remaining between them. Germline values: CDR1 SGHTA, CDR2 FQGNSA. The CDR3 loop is CASSPQRGRDEQYF. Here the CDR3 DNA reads TGTGCCAGCAGCCCTCAGAGAGGGCGCGACGAGCAGTACTTC.

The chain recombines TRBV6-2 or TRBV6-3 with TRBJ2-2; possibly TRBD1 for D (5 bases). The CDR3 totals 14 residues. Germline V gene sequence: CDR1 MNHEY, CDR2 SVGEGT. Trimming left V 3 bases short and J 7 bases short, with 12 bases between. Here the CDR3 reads CASSYQGSNGELFF. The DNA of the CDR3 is TGTGCCAGCAGTTATCAGGGAAGTAACGGGGAGCTGTTTTTT.

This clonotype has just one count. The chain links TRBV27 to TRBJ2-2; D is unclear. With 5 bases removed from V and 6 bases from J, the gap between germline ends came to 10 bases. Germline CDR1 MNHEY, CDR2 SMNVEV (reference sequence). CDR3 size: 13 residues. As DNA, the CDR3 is TGTGCCAGCAGTCAGACATTTGCCGGGGAGCTGTTTTTT. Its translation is CASSQTFAGELFF.

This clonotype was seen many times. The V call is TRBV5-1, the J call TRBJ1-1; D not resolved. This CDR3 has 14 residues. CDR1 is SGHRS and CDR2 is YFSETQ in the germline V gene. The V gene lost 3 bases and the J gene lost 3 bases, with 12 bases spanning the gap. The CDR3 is CASSSTETDTEAFF. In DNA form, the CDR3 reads TGCGCCAGCAGCTCGACTGAGACGGACACTGAAGCTTTCTTT. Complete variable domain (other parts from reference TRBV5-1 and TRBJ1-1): KAGVTQTPRYLIKTRGQQVTLSCSPISGHRSVSWYQQTPGQGLQFLFEYFSETQRNKGNFPGRFSGRQFSNSRSEMNVSTLELGDSALYLCASSSTETDTEAFFGQGTRLTVV.

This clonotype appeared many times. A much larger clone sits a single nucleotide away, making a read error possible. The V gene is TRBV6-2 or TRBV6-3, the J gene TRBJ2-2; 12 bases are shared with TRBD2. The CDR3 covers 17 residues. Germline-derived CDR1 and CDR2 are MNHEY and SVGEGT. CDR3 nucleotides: TGTGCCAGCAGTAGGACTAGCGGGGAGCCCCTCACCGGGGAGCTGCTTTTT. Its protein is CASSRTSGEPLTGELLF.